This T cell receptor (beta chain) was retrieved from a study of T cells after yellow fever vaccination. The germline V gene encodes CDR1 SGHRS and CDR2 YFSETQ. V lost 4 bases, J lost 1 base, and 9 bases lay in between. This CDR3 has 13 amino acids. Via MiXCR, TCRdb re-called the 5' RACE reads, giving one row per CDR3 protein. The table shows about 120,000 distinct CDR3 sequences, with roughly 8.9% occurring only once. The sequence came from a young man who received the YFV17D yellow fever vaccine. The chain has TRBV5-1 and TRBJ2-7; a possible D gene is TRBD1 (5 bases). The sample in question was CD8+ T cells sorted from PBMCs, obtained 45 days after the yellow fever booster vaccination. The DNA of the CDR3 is TGCGCCAGCAGCCACGGACAATCCTACGAGCAGTACTTC. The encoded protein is CASSHGQSYEQYF. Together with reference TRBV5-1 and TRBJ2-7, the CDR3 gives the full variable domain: KAGVTQTPRYLIKTRGQQVTLSCSPISGHRSVSWYQQTPGQGLQFLFEYFSETQRNKGNFPGRFSGRQFSNSRSEMNVSTLELGDSALYLCASSHGQSYEQYFGPGTRLTVT.